This T cell receptor (beta chain) was captured in a study of cytomegalovirus exposure and HLA in healthy donors. General study points: Cytomegalovirus status was reportedly diagnosed by the classifier with high sensitivity and specificity. Most TCRs appeared rarely, but some public TCRs recurred in many donors.

Points on this clone: Antigen unknown.

The V gene lost 0 bases and the J gene lost 7 bases, with 10 bases spanning the gap. The CDR3 length is 13 residues. Germline CDR1 is GTSNPN and CDR2 is SVGIG (reference sequence). Clones were sequenced by immunoSEQ multiplex PCR, and TCRdb holds only the in-frame ones, with some missing. The table includes fewer than 350,000 clones, roughly 90% detected once. The sequence came from a woman younger than 35 in good health and CMV-seronegative. The chain recombines TRBV30 with TRBJ2-1, with D unclear. Sequenced input: PBMCs. CDR3: CAWSVSGLNEQFF. In DNA form, the CDR3 reads TGTGCCTGGAGTGTATCGGGTTTAAATGAGCAGTTCTTC.